This T cell receptor (beta chain) was sequenced for a study of T-cell memory formation after mild COVID-19. Findings and caveats of the study: Day 15 to 85 contracting clones showed balanced CD4/CD8; day 15 to 37 expanders favored CD4+. Nothing confirmed that second-wave clones peaking on day 37 were specific for SARS-CoV-2.

As for this clonotype: Antigen: not known.

The CDR3 runs to 13 residues. V gave up 3 bases and J gave up 6 bases, with 11 bases separating them. TCR alpha and TCR beta cDNA libraries carrying sample barcodes and UMIs came from 5'RACE with constant-segment primers. TCRdb ran MiXCR on the 5' RACE reads and lists one entry per CDR3 protein. The repertoire has hundreds of thousands of distinct CDR3 sequences, approximately 21% of them found once; the top ten carry about 8.7%. Source material: PBMCs or a T cell subset sorted from them (not recorded which). The source of this sequence is an adult woman who had mild COVID-19 (a few samples of this study predate the infection). Cell type and time point are not known. This chain uses TRBV12-3 or TRBV12-4 with TRBJ1-2, with D hard to call. CDR3 in DNA: TGTGCCAGCAGTTTCGGGCAGGCCGATGGCTACACCTTC. This codes for CASSFGQADGYTF.